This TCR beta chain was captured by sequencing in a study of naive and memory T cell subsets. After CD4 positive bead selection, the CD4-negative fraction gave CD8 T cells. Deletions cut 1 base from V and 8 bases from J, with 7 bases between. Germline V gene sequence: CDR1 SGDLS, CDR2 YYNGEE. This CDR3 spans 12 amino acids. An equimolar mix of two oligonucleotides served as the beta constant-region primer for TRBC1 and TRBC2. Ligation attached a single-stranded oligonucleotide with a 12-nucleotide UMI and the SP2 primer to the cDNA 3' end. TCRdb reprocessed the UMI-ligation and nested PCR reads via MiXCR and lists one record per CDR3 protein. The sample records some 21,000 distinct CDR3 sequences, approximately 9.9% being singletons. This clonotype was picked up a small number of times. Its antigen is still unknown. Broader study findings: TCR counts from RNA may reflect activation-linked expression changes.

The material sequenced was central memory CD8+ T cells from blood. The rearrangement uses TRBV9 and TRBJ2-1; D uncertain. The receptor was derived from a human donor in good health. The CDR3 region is CASSVKLDEQFF. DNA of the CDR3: TGTGCCAGCAGCGTAAAGCTTGATGAGCAGTTCTTC.